The clone carrying this T cell receptor (beta chain) was detected ten times or more. Its specificity is unknown. The data originate from a study of CD8 T cells in ankylosing spondylitis. Notes on the study in general: Enrichment of disease-linked clones was reportedly significant in matched ankylosing spondylitis synovial fluid. Typical of ankylosing spondylitis blood, it appeared, was a TCR beta motif of eight highly homologous variants. Reactive arthritis synovial fluid and blood previously showed some of these motif variants.

Making the TCR beta libraries involved quantitative 5'-RACE with molecular barcodes. TCRdb analysed the 5' RACE reads with MiXCR anew, one entry per CDR3 protein. The sample consists of approximately 88,000 distinct CDR3 sequences, approximately 9% of them appearing once. V shed 4 bases and J shed 1 base, with 6 bases lying between them. The CDR3 is 12 amino acids. Germline CDR1 reads DFQATT; CDR2 reads SNEGSKA (reference sequence). The chain uses TRBV20-1 and TRBJ2-3, with unresolved D. The sequenced sample consisted of blood, either unsorted or a sorted T cell fraction (not recorded which). The TCR was taken from a male donor with ankylosing spondylitis or in good health (not recorded which). The CDR3 protein is CSAIPGTDTQYF. CDR3 coding DNA: TGCAGTGCTATCCCCGGCACAGATACGCAGTATTTT.